These 10 T cell receptor beta chains were sequenced from one sample in a study of regulatory T cells in long-lasting Graves disease. Arm-PCR of CDR3 regions with iRepertoire HTBI primers generated TCR beta libraries. TCRdb ran MiXCR on the multiplex PCR reads and lists one entry per CDR3 protein. The sample contains 530,000 or so distinct CDR3 sequences, more than 15% of which appear only once. Sample time point: newly diagnosed GD, antithyroid drugs for less than 3 months. The TCR library was made from RNA that had been extracted from PBMCs in TRIzol. The data were also submitted as part of a second study, on T cells in Graves' hyperthyroidism and ophthalmopathy.

This specimen was peripheral blood mononuclear cells (PBMCs), taken at new diagnosis, from a patient treated with antithyroid drugs. The source of these receptors is a man in his late teens or twenties with Graves disease.

This clonotype was observed at least ten times. The rearrangement links TRBV27 to TRBJ2-7; D uncertain. Trimming removed 5 bases at V and 0 bases at J, with 8 bases between. Germline lookup yields CDR1 MNHEY and CDR2 SMNVEV (reference sequence). This CDR3 has 13 residues. The CDR3 region has the DNA TGTGCCAGCAGTCTGAGAGACTCCTACGAGCAGTACTTC. Its translation is CASSLRDSYEQYF.

This clonotype was observed many times. The chain has TRBV6-2 or TRBV6-3 and TRBJ2-3; TRBD2 aligns across 8 bases. Trimming took 6 bases from V and 9 from J; bases not matched to a gene: 11. This CDR3 has 14 amino acids. In germline, CDR1 is MNHEY, CDR2 SVGEGT. CDR3 residues: CASSAGLGARTQYF. The CDR3 coding sequence is TGTGCCAGCAGCGCGGGACTAGGCGCACGGACGCAGTATTTT.

This clonotype was counted ten times or more. The J gene is TRBJ2-3, the V gene TRBV20-1; 7 nucleotides line up with TRBD1. Trimming took 6 bases from V and 0 from J; bases not matched to a gene: 9. Looked up from germline, CDR1 is DFQATT and CDR2 is SNEGSKA (reference sequence). CDR3 size: 15 residues. The CDR3 DNA reads as TGCAGTGCCATCTCACAGGGGACGAGCACAGATACGCAGTATTTT. Translated, it gives CSAISQGTSTDTQYF.

A few counts support this clonotype. This chain joins TRBV20-1 and TRBJ2-2; 10 bases fit TRBD2. Looked up from germline, CDR1 is DFQATT and CDR2 is SNEGSKA (reference sequence). The CDR3 has 16 residues. Trimming at V came to 6 bases and at J to 7 bases, leaving 14 bases not matched to a gene. Written as DNA, the CDR3 is TGCAGTGCGCTAGCGGGAGCTCGTTTGGCCGGCGGGGAGCTGTTTTTT. It specifies CSALAGARLAGGELFF.

This clonotype was found a few times. V and J are TRBV29-1 and TRBJ2-1; 7 nucleotides align to TRBD2. Germline CDR1 and CDR2: SQVTM and ANQGSEA. The CDR3 is made up of 13 amino acids. Germline trimming cut 4 bases from V and 4 bases from J; bases unmatched to any gene: 4. The CDR3 sequence: CSVGSAGYNEQFF. The CDR3 nucleotides read TGCAGCGTTGGTTCAGCGGGGTACAATGAGCAGTTCTTC.

This clonotype was picked up a small number of times. J is TRBJ1-2 and V is TRBV7-8, with D possibly matching TRBD1 (6 bases). V was pared by 5 bases and J by 0 bases, with 13 bases between. This CDR3 comprises 15 residues. Germline values: CDR1 SGHVS, CDR2 FQNEAQ. CDR3 in DNA: TGTGCCAGCAGCAAGGGGGAAGGGTCTAACTATGGCTACACCTTC. The encoded protein is CASSKGEGSNYGYTF. The full variable domain, in which reference TRBV7-8 and TRBJ1-2 provide the parts outside the CDR3, is GAGVSQSPRYKVAKRGQDVALRCDPISGHVSLFWYQQALGQGPEFLTYFQNEAQLDKSGLPSDRFFAERPEGSVSTLKIQRTQQEDSAVYLCASSKGEGSNYGYTFGSGTRLTVV.

V usage is TRBV3-1 and J usage is TRBJ1-2; TRBD1 might be the D (5 bases). V lost 0 bases to trimming and J lost 7 bases, with 9 bases between them. CDR1 LGHDT and CDR2 YNNKEL come from the germline V gene (reference sequence). The CDR3 has 13 amino acids. The CDR3 sequence: CASSQEQVGGYTF. The CDR3 DNA reads TGTGCCAGCAGCCAAGAACAGGTCGGTGGCTACACCTTC.

The DNA for the CDR3 is TGTGCCAGCAGCCTTGGGGGACTAGCACCAGGCAGTGAGCAGTTCTTC. Its translation: CASSLGGLAPGSEQFF. The chain combines TRBV5-5 with TRBJ2-1; TRBD2 aligns across 9 bases. After removal of 4 bases from V and 9 bases from J, the junction contained 14 bases not matched to a gene. CDR1 and CDR2 (germline): SGHKS, YYEKEE (reference sequence). The CDR3 is 16 amino acids.

This clonotype was counted many times. In DNA form, the CDR3 reads TGCGCCAGCAGCTTGAAGGATAGCTCGGCAAGTGAGCAGTTCTTC. The encoded protein is CASSLKDSSASEQFF. The J gene is TRBJ2-1, the V gene TRBV5-1; no reliable D call. Germline V CDR1 and CDR2: SGHRS, YFSETQ. The CDR3 has 15 amino acids. The V gene lost 1 base and the J gene lost 9 bases, with 17 bases spanning the gap.

The V gene is TRBV2, the J gene TRBJ1-2; 7 nucleotides agree with TRBD1. The CDR3 runs 15 residues. Germline V gene lookup returns CDR1 SNHLY and CDR2 FYNNEI. V lost 3 bases, J lost 4 bases, and 8 bases stayed unmatched. As DNA, the CDR3 is TGTGCCAGCAGTGAGGGGGACGGACAGGCCTATGGCTACACCTTC. This gives the protein CASSEGDGQAYGYTF.